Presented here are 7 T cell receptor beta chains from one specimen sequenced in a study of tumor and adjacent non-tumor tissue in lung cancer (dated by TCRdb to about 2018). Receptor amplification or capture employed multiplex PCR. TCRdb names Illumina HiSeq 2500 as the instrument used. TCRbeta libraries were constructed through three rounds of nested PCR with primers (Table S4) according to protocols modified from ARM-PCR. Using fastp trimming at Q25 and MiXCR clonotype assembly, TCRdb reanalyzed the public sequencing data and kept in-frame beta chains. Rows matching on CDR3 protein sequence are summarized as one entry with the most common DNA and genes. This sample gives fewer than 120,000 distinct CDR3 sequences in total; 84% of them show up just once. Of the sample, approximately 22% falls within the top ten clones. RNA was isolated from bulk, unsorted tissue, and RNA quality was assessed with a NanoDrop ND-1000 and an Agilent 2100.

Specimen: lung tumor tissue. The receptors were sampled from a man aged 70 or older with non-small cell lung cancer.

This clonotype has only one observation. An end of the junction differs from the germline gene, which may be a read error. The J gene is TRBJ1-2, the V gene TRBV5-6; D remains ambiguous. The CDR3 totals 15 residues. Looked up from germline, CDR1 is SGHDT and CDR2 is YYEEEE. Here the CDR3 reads CASNLAAHWSYGYTF. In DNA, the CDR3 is TGTGCCAGCAACTTGGCAGCGCACTGGAGTTATGGCTACACCTTC. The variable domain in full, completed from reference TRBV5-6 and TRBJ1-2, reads DAGVTQSPTHLIKTRGQQVTLRCSPKSGHDTVSWYQQALGQGPQFIFQYYEEEERQRGNFPDRFSGHQFPNYSSELNVNALLLGDSALYLCASNLAAHWSYGYTFGSGTRLTVV.

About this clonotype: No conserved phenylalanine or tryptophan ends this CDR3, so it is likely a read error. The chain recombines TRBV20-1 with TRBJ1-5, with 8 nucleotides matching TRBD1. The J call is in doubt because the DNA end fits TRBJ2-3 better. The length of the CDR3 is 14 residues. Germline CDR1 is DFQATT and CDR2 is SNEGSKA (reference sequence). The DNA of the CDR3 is TGCAGTGCCATCGACAGGGGTAGCAATCAGCCCCAGTATATT. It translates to CSAIDRGSNQPQYI.

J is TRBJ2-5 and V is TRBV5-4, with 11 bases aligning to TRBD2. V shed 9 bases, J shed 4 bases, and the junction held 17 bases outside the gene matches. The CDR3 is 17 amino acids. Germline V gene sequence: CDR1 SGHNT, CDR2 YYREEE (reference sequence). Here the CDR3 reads CANSLELAGGSLETQYF. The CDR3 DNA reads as TGTGCCAACAGTTTGGAGCTAGCGGGAGGTTCGTTAGAGACCCAGTACTTC.

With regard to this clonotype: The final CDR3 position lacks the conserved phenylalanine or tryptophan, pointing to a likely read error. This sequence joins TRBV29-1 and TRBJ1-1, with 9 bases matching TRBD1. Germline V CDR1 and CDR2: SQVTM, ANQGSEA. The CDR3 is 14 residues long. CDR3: CSVEQGAAGTEAFI. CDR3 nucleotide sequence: TGCAGTGTTGAACAGGGGGCCGCTGGCACTGAAGCTTTCATT.

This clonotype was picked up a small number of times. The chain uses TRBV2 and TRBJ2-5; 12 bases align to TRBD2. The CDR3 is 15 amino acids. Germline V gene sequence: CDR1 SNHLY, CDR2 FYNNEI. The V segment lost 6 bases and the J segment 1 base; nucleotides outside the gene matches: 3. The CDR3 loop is CASRLTSGGQETQYF. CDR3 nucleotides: TGTGCCAGCAGGCTGACTAGCGGGGGCCAAGAGACCCAGTACTTC.

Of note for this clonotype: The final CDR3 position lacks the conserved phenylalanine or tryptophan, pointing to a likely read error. In nucleotides, the CDR3 is TGTGACAGCAGCCTAAGCGGAACGTACACCGGGGAGCTGTTTGTT. This codes for CDSSLSGTYTGELFV. This sequence joins TRBV11-2 and TRBJ2-2; D is possibly TRBD2 (5 bases). From germline, CDR1 is SGHAT and CDR2 FQNNGV. This CDR3 is 15 amino acids long.

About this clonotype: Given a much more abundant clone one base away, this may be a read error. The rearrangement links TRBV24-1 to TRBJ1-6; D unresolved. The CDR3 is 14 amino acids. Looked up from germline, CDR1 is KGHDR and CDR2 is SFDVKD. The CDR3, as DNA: TGTGCCACTAGAGGACCTAATAATAATTCACCCTTCCACTTT. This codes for CATRGPNNNSPFHF.